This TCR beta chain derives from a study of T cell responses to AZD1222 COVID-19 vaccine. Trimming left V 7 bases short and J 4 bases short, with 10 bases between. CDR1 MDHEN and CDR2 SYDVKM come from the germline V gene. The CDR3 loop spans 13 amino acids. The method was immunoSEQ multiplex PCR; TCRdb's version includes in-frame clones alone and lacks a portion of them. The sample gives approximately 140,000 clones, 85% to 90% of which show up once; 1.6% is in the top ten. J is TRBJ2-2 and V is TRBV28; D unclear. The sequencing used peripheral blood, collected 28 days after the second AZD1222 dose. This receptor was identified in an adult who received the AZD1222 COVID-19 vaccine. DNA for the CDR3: TGTGCCAGCACCGGCGCCGTCACCGGGGAGCTGTTTTTT. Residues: CASTGAVTGELFF.